One and the same sample provided the 10 T cell receptor beta chains below, sequenced in a study of CD8+ T cells in alopecia areata. Treatment specified: oral pan-JAK inhibitor, 5-10 mg twice daily. Reverse transcribed after extraction, RNA yielded cDNA as the sequencing template. Profiling relied on immunoSEQ multiplex PCR, and the TCRdb table lists in-frame clones only, not all of them. The sample lists about 140,000 clones; roughly four fifths were seen once. The specimen comprised CD8+ T cells sorted from blood, sampled at week 4, from a patient treated with tofacitinib. These receptors were obtained from a human donor with alopecia areata.

The rearrangement uses TRBV7-9 and TRBJ1-1; D ambiguous. The CDR3 spans 11 residues. Germline V CDR1 and CDR2: SEHNR, FQNEAQ (reference sequence). Trimming removed 1 base from V and 11 bases from J, with 8 bases in between. CDR3 sequence (DNA): TGTGCCAGCAGCTTAGGGCTTCTGGCTTTCTTT. Translated: CASSLGLLAFF.

This chain connects TRBV5-1 to TRBJ1-6; D not certain. From germline, CDR1 is SGHRS and CDR2 YFSETQ. V was cut by 0 bases and J by 10 bases, with 8 bases left in between. The CDR3 runs to 13 residues. The chain's CDR3 is CASSLGEGSPLHF. CDR3 bases: TGCGCCAGCAGCTTGGGAGAGGGATCACCCCTCCACTTT.

The rearrangement uses TRBV15 and TRBJ2-7; unclear D gene. The CDR3 has 15 amino acids. The V end lost 0 bases, the J end lost 0 bases, and 9 bases lay between the germline ends. Germline V CDR1 and CDR2: LNHNV, YYDKDF (reference sequence). The CDR3 nucleotides are TGTGCCACCAGCAGAGATGGTAGCCTCTCCTACGAGCAGTACTTC. This translates into CATSRDGSLSYEQYF.

V is TRBV15 and J is TRBJ1-4, with a possible D match to TRBD1 (5 bases). The CDR3 is 14 amino acids. Germline CDR1 LNHNV, CDR2 YYDKDF (reference sequence). The V and J ends lost 1 base and 7 bases respectively, with 10 bases between them. The CDR3 region has the DNA TGTGCCACCAGCAGAGGCAGGGAGAGTGAAAAACTGTTTTTT. Translating it yields CATSRGRESEKLFF.

V is TRBV4-3 and J is TRBJ1-6; weak D call: TRBD1 (6 bases). CDR1 LGHNA and CDR2 YSLEER come from the germline V gene. The CDR3 spans 16 residues. V was clipped by 1 base and J by 0 bases, with 7 bases between them. CDR3 sequence: CASSQGQVSYNSPLHF. In DNA form, the CDR3 reads TGCGCCAGCAGCCAAGGACAGGTCTCCTATAATTCACCCCTCCACTTT.

Comment on this clone: A clone one base away is much larger, so this may be a read error. V is TRBV7-2 and J is TRBJ2-3, with 9 bases fitting TRBD2. This CDR3 is built from 15 residues. Per germline, CDR1 SGHTA and CDR2 FQGNSA. J was trimmed by 1 base and V by 5 bases; bases with no gene match: 4. The CDR3 sequence is CASSQERGGTDTQYF. The CDR3 DNA follows: TGTGCCAGCAGCCAAGAGCGGGGGGGCACAGATACGCAGTATTTT.

The J gene is TRBJ2-1, the V gene TRBV11-2; weak D call: TRBD2 (6 bases). V lost 5 bases to trimming and J lost 10 bases, with 12 bases between them. The CDR3 has 12 amino acids. Germline assignment: CDR1 SGHAT and CDR2 FQNNGV. As DNA, the CDR3 is TGTGCCAGCAGCCCTACGGGGGACGAGCAGTTCTTC. It codes for CASSPTGDEQFF.

The chain carries TRBV19 and TRBJ1-1; D perhaps matches TRBD1 (5 bases). Germline assignment: CDR1 LNHDA and CDR2 SQIVND (reference sequence). V was clipped by 9 bases and J by 5 bases, with 13 bases between them. This CDR3 contains 12 residues. CDR3 protein: CASLGLSTEAFF. Here the CDR3 DNA reads TGTGCCAGCCTGGGGCTTTCTACTGAAGCTTTCTTT.

The chain links TRBV6-5 to TRBJ1-1; perhaps TRBD1 as D (5 bases). The CDR3 covers 15 residues. Looked up from germline, CDR1 is MNHEY and CDR2 is SVGAGI. V lost 0 bases and J 7 bases, leaving 15 bases between the germline ends. The CDR3 coding sequence is TGTGCCAGCAGTTACTCGATCGGAGGGACGGATGAAGCTTTCTTT. Amino acid sequence: CASSYSIGGTDEAFF.

This clone was seen a single time. The J gene is TRBJ2-7, the V gene TRBV25-1; possible D gene TRBD1, 7 bases. The CDR3 runs 15 residues. The V and J ends lost 6 bases and 5 bases respectively, with 20 bases between them. CDR1 MGHDK and CDR2 SYGVNS come from the germline V gene. This chain's CDR3 is CASSDREGGEHEQYF. The CDR3 region has the DNA TGTGCCAGCAGCGACAGGGAAGGCGGGGAGCACGAGCAGTACTTC.